This TCR beta chain was sequenced for a study of cytomegalovirus exposure and HLA in healthy donors. Study-level points and caveats: What was likely a sequencing artifact was a cluster of highly shared sequence variants.

Details on this clone: The antigen is not known.

PCR employed 60 Vbeta and 13 Jbeta primers. Clones were read by immunoSEQ multiplex PCR, and TCRdb kept only the in-frame ones, dropping some. The sample carries about 97,000 clones, roughly four fifths recorded once. Germline V gives CDR1 SNHLY, CDR2 FYNNEI. V lost 6 bases and J lost 6; bases outside the gene matches: 8. The length of the CDR3 is 13 residues. Specimen: PBMCs. The clonotype comes from a man aged 35-49 years in good health and CMV-seronegative. The chain couples TRBV2 to TRBJ2-7; 7 positions match TRBD1. This CDR3 is CASRRQGRIEQYF. The CDR3 DNA sequence: TGTGCCAGCAGAAGACAGGGCCGGATCGAGCAGTACTTC.